The T cell receptor (beta chain) under discussion was sequenced for a study of CD4 and CD8 cells across lung adenocarcinoma regions. In TCRdb, the PCR reads were re-called with MiXCR into one record per CDR3 protein. Seen here are about 12,000 distinct CDR3 sequences, roughly 50% observed once, and the top ten hold just under 30%. Donors had localized lung adenocarcinoma, a non-small cell lung cancer. Germline-derived CDR1 and CDR2 are SGHTA and FQGNSA. With V trimmed by 3 bases and J by 3 bases, 5 bases remained unmatched. This CDR3 has 15 residues. Sequencing input: CD8+ T cells from the margin of a lung tumor. This sequence originates from a male donor with lung adenocarcinoma. The CD4 and CD8 labels of this study may be unreliable. This chain links TRBV7-2 with TRBJ2-4, with 7 positions matching TRBD2. CDR3 region: CASSFRAGDKNIQYF. CDR3 coding DNA: TGTGCCAGCAGCTTTCGGGCGGGAGACAAAAACATTCAGTACTTC.